One and the same sample provided the 3 T cell receptor beta chains below, sequenced in a study of T cells after yellow fever vaccination. MiXCR, run by TCRdb on the 5' RACE reads, gives a single entry per CDR3 protein. The sample holds under 80,000 distinct CDR3 sequences, 7.4% seen once. The sample here was CD8+ T cells sorted from PBMCs, taken 15 days after the yellow fever booster vaccination. The receptors were sampled from a man under 40 who received the YFV17D yellow fever vaccine.

This chain joins TRBV5-4 and TRBJ2-1, with 13 bases lining up with TRBD2. This CDR3 is 16 amino acids long. With 4 bases clipped from V and 5 bases from J, the junction kept 6 bases outside the gene matches. Per the germline V gene, CDR1 is SGHNT and CDR2 is YYREEE (reference sequence). The CDR3, as DNA: TGTGCCAGCAGCCCCTGGACTAGCGGGAGTCACAATGAGCAGTTCTTC. Translation gives CASSPWTSGSHNEQFF.

There are many counts of this clonotype. The rearrangement joins TRBV6-2 or TRBV6-3 to TRBJ2-1; 7 bases align to TRBD2. Trimming at V came to 0 bases and at J to 4 bases, leaving 9 bases not matched to a gene. The germline gives CDR1 MNHEY, CDR2 SVGEGT. The CDR3 extends over 17 amino acids. CDR3 DNA: TGTGCCAGCAGTTACTCGGAGGAAGGTAGCGGGTACAATGAGCAGTTCTTC. Translated: CASSYSEEGSGYNEQFF.

This clonotype showed up just a few times. V and J are TRBV23-1 and TRBJ2-3; TRBD2 matches at 15 bases. TRBV23-1 is designated an ORF whose function remains uncertain. With 5 bases clipped from V and 3 bases from J, the junction kept 15 bases outside the gene matches. There are 20 residues in the CDR3. The CDR3 protein is CASSGSGTSGRRGPTDTQYF. The CDR3 nucleotides read TGCGCCAGCAGTGGATCCGGGACTAGCGGGAGGAGGGGGCCGACAGATACGCAGTATTTT.